The 3 T cell receptor beta chains presented below share a single source sample, sequenced in a study of human T cells and chemical hapten exposure. Time point reported: patch test 3, about 24 weeks after DPC sensitization. Indicated treatment: therapeutic diphenylcyclopropenone sensitization with weekly scalp DPC. From the RACE reads, TCRdb called clonotypes with MiXCR, one entry per CDR3 protein. The sample consists of 150,000 to 200,000 distinct CDR3 sequences, 20% to 25% of them appearing once. The source material was whole blood, sampled in connection with sensitization to the hapten diphenylcyclopropenone (DPC). The origin of the receptors is a woman between 40 and 50 years old with alopecia areata. Some clones in this sample may be carry-over from other donors' samples.

The chain has TRBV29-1 and TRBJ2-3; D tentatively reads TRBD1 or TRBD2 (5 bases each). The CDR3 contains 14 residues. V was pared by 6 bases and J by 0 bases, with 13 bases between. Germline V gene sequence: CDR1 SQVTM, CDR2 ANQGSEA. DNA of the CDR3: TGCAGCGTGGGACGAGGCGGGAGCACAGATACGCAGTATTTT. It specifies CSVGRGGSTDTQYF.

This clonotype was seen only a few times. This chain links TRBV12-3 or TRBV12-4 with TRBJ2-7; D remains unclear. V lost 6 bases and J lost 1, with 19 bases in between. The CDR3 totals 16 residues. CDR3 protein: CASRLPAETPSYEQYF. The CDR3 nucleotides read TGTGCCAGCAGGCTCCCGGCGGAAACCCCTTCCTACGAGCAGTACTTC.

This sequence joins TRBV12-3 or TRBV12-4 and TRBJ2-1; D is perhaps TRBD1 (5 bases). V was shortened by 6 bases and J by 0 bases, with 12 bases between the two germline ends. The CDR3 sequence is 15 residues long. CDR3 residues: CASSTQGSSYNEQFF. CDR3 nucleotide sequence: TGTGCCAGCAGCACCCAGGGTAGCTCCTACAATGAGCAGTTCTTC.